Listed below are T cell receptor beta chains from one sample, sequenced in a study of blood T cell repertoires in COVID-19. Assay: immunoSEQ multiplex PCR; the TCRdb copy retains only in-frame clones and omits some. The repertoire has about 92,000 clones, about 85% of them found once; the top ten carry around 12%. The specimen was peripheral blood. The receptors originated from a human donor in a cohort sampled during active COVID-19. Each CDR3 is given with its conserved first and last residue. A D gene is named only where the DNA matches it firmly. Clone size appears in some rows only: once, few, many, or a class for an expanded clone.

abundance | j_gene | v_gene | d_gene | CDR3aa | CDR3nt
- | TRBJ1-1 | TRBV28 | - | CASSPPLGGTEAFF | TGTGCCAGCAGTCCTCCCCTCGGTGGCACTGAAGCTTTCTTT
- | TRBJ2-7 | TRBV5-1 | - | CASSLGRGRQYF | TGCGCCAGCAGCTTGGGCCGGGGAAGGCAGTACTTC
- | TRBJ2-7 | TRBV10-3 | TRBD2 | CAIKPGTSIYEQYF | TGTGCCATCAAGCCCGGGACTAGCATTTACGAGCAGTACTTC
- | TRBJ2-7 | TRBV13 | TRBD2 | CASSSYLAGGSYEQYF | TGTGCCAGCAGCTCCTACCTCGCGGGGGGCTCCTACGAGCAGTACTTC
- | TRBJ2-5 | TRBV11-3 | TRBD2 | CASSRGGLAGVGETQYF | TGTGCCAGCAGCCGTGGGGGACTAGCGGGAGTCGGGGAGACCCAGTACTTC
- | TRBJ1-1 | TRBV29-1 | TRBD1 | CSVVDRGRRETEAFF | TGCAGCGTCGTGGACAGGGGGCGTAGAGAGACTGAAGCTTTCTTT
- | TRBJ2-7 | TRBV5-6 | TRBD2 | CASSYWTSGEYEQYF | TGTGCCAGCAGCTACTGGACTAGCGGGGAGTACGAGCAGTACTTC
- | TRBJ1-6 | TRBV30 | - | CAWSAGLRGSPLHF | TGTGCCTGGAGTGCGGGTCTAAGGGGGTCACCCCTCCACTTT
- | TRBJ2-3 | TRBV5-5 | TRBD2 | CASIPGTSGITDTQYF | TGTGCCAGCATCCCCGGGACTAGCGGCATCACAGATACGCAGTATTTT
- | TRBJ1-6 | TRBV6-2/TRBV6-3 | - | CASSYKLGAPISPLHF | TGTGCCAGCAGTTACAAGTTGGGGGCACCCATTTCACCCCTCCACTTT
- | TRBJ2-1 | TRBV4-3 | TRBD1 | CASSQERGQGAAEQFF | TGCGCCAGCAGCCAGGAGAGGGGACAGGGGGCTGCTGAGCAGTTCTTC
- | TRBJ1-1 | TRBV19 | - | CATRNRALNTEAFF | TGTGCCACTAGAAACAGGGCGTTGAACACTGAAGCTTTCTTT
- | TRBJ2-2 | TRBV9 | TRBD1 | CASSVVDRGTGELFF | TGTGCCAGCAGCGTAGTGGACAGGGGTACCGGGGAGCTGTTTTTT
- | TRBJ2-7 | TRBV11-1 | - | CASSPRPSSFDEQYF | TGTGCCAGCAGCCCGCGACCCTCTAGCTTCGACGAGCAGTACTTC
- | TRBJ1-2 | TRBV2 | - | CASMGGDYGYTF | TGTGCCAGCATGGGGGGTGACTATGGCTACACCTTC
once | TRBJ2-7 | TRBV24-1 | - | CATPVLTGRFYEQYF | TGTGCCACCCCAGTCCTTACTGGGAGATTCTACGAGCAGTACTTC
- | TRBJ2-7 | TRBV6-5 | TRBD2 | CASSYSSGRVYEQYF | TGTGCCAGCAGTTACTCCAGCGGGAGGGTCTACGAGCAGTACTTC
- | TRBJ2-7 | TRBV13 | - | CASGGVSYEQYF | TGTGCCAGCGGCGGCGTCTCCTACGAGCAGTACTTC